The clone carrying this T cell receptor (beta chain) was found many times. The antigen remains undetermined. The data belong to a study of CD8 T cells in ankylosing spondylitis. Findings of the study overall: Clones linked with disease were CD8+ and fairly uncommon in the peripheral blood. Matched ankylosing spondylitis synovial fluid reportedly contained a significantly enriched population of disease-linked clones.

As the method for making TCR beta libraries, quantitative 5'-RACE with molecular barcodes was used. TCRdb fed the 5' RACE reads into MiXCR, producing one record per CDR3 protein. The table shows 250,000 to 400,000 distinct CDR3 sequences, with around 10% occurring only once. The TCR originated in a female donor with ankylosing spondylitis or in good health (not recorded which). Sequencing was done on a sample of blood, either unsorted or a sorted T cell fraction (not recorded which).

The CDR3 DNA is TGCGCCAGCAGCTCTCCGGGACCCGGGGTCAATGAGCAGTTCTTC. This gives the protein CASSSPGPGVNEQFF. The chain combines TRBV5-1 with TRBJ2-1, with D perhaps being TRBD1 or TRBD2 (5 bases each). Trimming removed 3 bases from V and 6 bases from J, with 16 bases in between. Germline V lookup: CDR1 SGHRS, CDR2 YFSETQ. The length of the CDR3 is 15 residues.